This TCR beta chain was found in a study of CD8+ T cells in alopecia areata. Whole-study findings and limits: Elevated clonality characterized lesional scalp relative to normal scalp, particularly in alopecia totalis/universalis.

This clone came up a few times. Its antigen is not identified. V was pared by 4 bases and J by 4 bases, with 3 bases of the junction left unmatched. Germline lookup yields CDR1 MGHDK and CDR2 SYGVNS. The CDR3 contains 13 residues. In alopecia areata patients, both lesional scalp punch biopsies and peripheral blood were collected. Researchers picked out CD4+ and CD8+ T cells from PBMCs by sorting. The authors extracted RNA and reverse transcribed it into cDNA as the sequencing template. Profiling relied on immunoSEQ multiplex PCR, and the TCRdb table lists in-frame clones only, not all of them. This table has about 130,000 clones, about 60% appearing once.

Source: CD4+ T cells sorted from blood, taken at week 0. V and J are TRBV25-1 and TRBJ1-2; 7 bases map to TRBD1. The receptor's source is a human donor with alopecia areata. The DNA of the CDR3 is TGTGCCAGCAGTGGAGGACAGGTCTATGGCTACACCTTC. Residues: CASSGGQVYGYTF.